A selection of T cell receptor beta chains follows, all from one sample in a study of T cells after yellow fever vaccination. TCRdb called the 5' RACE reads again in MiXCR, with one record for every CDR3 protein. Of about 580,000 distinct CDR3 sequences listed, roughly a sixth are singletons. This sample comprised PBMCs, obtained 5 days after the first yellow fever vaccination. These receptors all come from a man aged 18 to 30 who received the YFV17D yellow fever vaccine. The CDR3 runs from the conserved cysteine through the conserved F or W. The D gene is left open where the match is weak. Expanded clones get a size class; other rows say once, few or many, or leave the size out.

v_call: TRBV30
clone_size: few
j_call: TRBJ2-7
cdr3_length: 17
d_call: TRBD2
cdr3_aa: CAWSTSRTSVPLYEQYF
cdr3_nt: TGTGCCTGGAGTACTTCAAGGACTAGCGTTCCTCTCTACGAGCAGTACTTC

v_call: TRBV15
clone_size: -
j_call: TRBJ2-1
cdr3_length: 14
d_call: -
cdr3_aa: CATSRDGALIEQFF
cdr3_nt: TGTGCCACCAGCAGAGATGGAGCCCTTATTGAGCAGTTCTTC

v_call: TRBV10-3
clone_size: -
j_call: TRBJ1-6
cdr3_length: 14
d_call: -
cdr3_aa: CAISASGNNSPLHF
cdr3_nt: TGTGCCATCAGTGCGTCAGGCAATAATTCACCCCTCCACTTT

v_call: TRBV7-2
clone_size: -
j_call: TRBJ2-3
cdr3_length: 15
d_call: TRBD2
cdr3_aa: CASSPRLAGVNTQYF
cdr3_nt: TGTGCCAGCAGCCCCAGACTAGCGGGGGTGAATACGCAGTATTTT

v_call: TRBV4-2
clone_size: -
j_call: TRBJ2-5
cdr3_length: 15
d_call: -
cdr3_aa: CASSQEDYHQETQYF
cdr3_nt: TGTGCCAGCAGCCAAGAGGACTACCACCAAGAGACCCAGTACTTC

v_call: TRBV7-8
clone_size: -
j_call: TRBJ2-5
cdr3_length: 14
d_call: -
cdr3_aa: CASSFQTKRTTQYF
cdr3_nt: TGTGCCAGCAGCTTTCAGACAAAAAGGACGACCCAGTACTTC

v_call: TRBV10-3
clone_size: -
j_call: TRBJ1-5
cdr3_length: 16
d_call: -
cdr3_aa: CAISESGGRLNQPQHF
cdr3_nt: TGTGCCATCAGTGAGTCGGGAGGACGTTTAAATCAGCCCCAGCATTTT

v_call: TRBV7-2
clone_size: few
j_call: TRBJ2-1
cdr3_length: 16
d_call: -
cdr3_aa: CASSLSGSGANNEQFF
cdr3_nt: TGTGCCAGCAGCTTAAGCGGGTCAGGAGCGAACAATGAGCAGTTCTTC

v_call: TRBV29-1
clone_size: many
j_call: TRBJ1-1
cdr3_length: 14
d_call: -
cdr3_aa: CSVDVTGMNTEAFF
cdr3_nt: TGCAGCGTTGACGTCACGGGGATGAACACTGAAGCTTTCTTT

v_call: TRBV7-2
clone_size: few
j_call: TRBJ1-2
cdr3_length: 14
d_call: TRBD1
cdr3_aa: CASSTLQGSYGYTF
cdr3_nt: TGTGCCAGCAGCACCCTACAGGGGTCCTATGGCTACACCTTC

v_call: TRBV5-4
clone_size: -
j_call: TRBJ2-1
cdr3_length: 15
d_call: -
cdr3_aa: CASSSKEQGENEQFF
cdr3_nt: TGTGCCAGCAGCTCCAAGGAACAGGGTGAAAATGAGCAGTTCTTC

v_call: TRBV4-2
clone_size: many
j_call: TRBJ2-1
cdr3_length: 15
d_call: TRBD2
cdr3_aa: CASSQLRGDYNEQFF
cdr3_nt: TGTGCCAGCAGCCAATTGCGGGGGGACTACAATGAGCAGTTCTTC

v_call: TRBV18
clone_size: few
j_call: TRBJ2-1
cdr3_length: 14
d_call: -
cdr3_aa: CASSPLAGNSEQFF
cdr3_nt: TGTGCCAGCTCACCATTAGCAGGGAACAGTGAGCAGTTCTTC

v_call: TRBV5-1
clone_size: few
j_call: TRBJ2-1
cdr3_length: 13
d_call: -
cdr3_aa: CASKLDEGGEQFF
cdr3_nt: TGCGCCAGCAAGCTAGATGAAGGCGGTGAGCAGTTCTTC

v_call: TRBV20-1
clone_size: -
j_call: TRBJ1-6
cdr3_length: 14
d_call: TRBD1
cdr3_aa: CSALDRAYNSPLHF
cdr3_nt: TGCAGTGCCCTAGACAGGGCTTATAATTCACCCCTCCACTTT

v_call: TRBV6-2/TRBV6-3
clone_size: -
j_call: TRBJ2-3
cdr3_length: 13
d_call: -
cdr3_aa: CAIKTDGTDTQYF
cdr3_nt: TGTGCCATAAAGACGGACGGCACAGATACGCAGTATTTT

v_call: TRBV6-2/TRBV6-3
clone_size: -
j_call: TRBJ2-1
cdr3_length: 19
d_call: TRBD2
cdr3_aa: CASSYSGPSGPSSYNEQFF
cdr3_nt: TGTGCCAGCAGTTACTCCGGGCCTAGCGGACCGAGCTCCTACAATGAGCAGTTCTTC

v_call: TRBV20-1
clone_size: few
j_call: TRBJ2-7
cdr3_length: 14
d_call: TRBD1
cdr3_aa: CSAVAGTGSDEQYF
cdr3_nt: TGCAGTGCTGTCGCCGGGACAGGGAGCGACGAGCAGTACTTC

v_call: TRBV7-9
clone_size: many
j_call: TRBJ1-1
cdr3_length: 11
d_call: -
cdr3_aa: CASSSSDEAFF
cdr3_nt: TGTGCCAGCAGCTCCTCAGATGAAGCTTTCTTT

v_call: TRBV11-2
clone_size: few
j_call: TRBJ2-1
cdr3_length: 14
d_call: TRBD2
cdr3_aa: CASSYSGGLNEQFF
cdr3_nt: TGTGCCAGCAGCTATTCGGGGGGGTTGAATGAGCAGTTCTTC

v_call: TRBV7-6
clone_size: many
j_call: TRBJ1-1
cdr3_length: 13
d_call: -
cdr3_aa: CASSLAGRSEAFF
cdr3_nt: TGTGCCAGCAGCCTGGCTGGACGGAGTGAAGCTTTCTTT

v_call: TRBV9
clone_size: -
j_call: TRBJ2-4
cdr3_length: 19
d_call: -
cdr3_aa: CASSVQKGQVPLAKNIQYF
cdr3_nt: TGTGCCAGCAGCGTCCAAAAGGGACAAGTACCCCTAGCCAAAAACATTCAGTACTTC

v_call: TRBV4-1
clone_size: -
j_call: TRBJ2-2
cdr3_length: 15
d_call: -
cdr3_aa: CASSQVGKGTGELFF
cdr3_nt: TGCGCCAGCAGCCAAGTGGGGAAGGGGACCGGGGAGCTGTTTTTT

v_call: TRBV5-4
clone_size: -
j_call: TRBJ2-1
cdr3_length: 15
d_call: -
cdr3_aa: CASSLYSLWGDEQFF
cdr3_nt: TGTGCCAGCAGCTTGTACAGCCTGTGGGGCGATGAGCAGTTCTTC

v_call: TRBV11-2
clone_size: few
j_call: TRBJ1-5
cdr3_length: 16
d_call: TRBD1
cdr3_aa: CASSLETGNYNQPQHF
cdr3_nt: TGTGCCAGCAGCTTAGAGACAGGGAATTACAATCAGCCCCAGCATTTT

v_call: TRBV12-3/TRBV12-4
clone_size: -
j_call: TRBJ2-4
cdr3_length: 15
d_call: TRBD1
cdr3_aa: CASSEGGIAKNIQYF
cdr3_nt: TGTGCCAGCAGTGAAGGGGGCATAGCCAAAAACATTCAGTACTTC

v_call: TRBV12-3/TRBV12-4
clone_size: few
j_call: TRBJ2-1
cdr3_length: 15
d_call: -
cdr3_aa: CASSLGWRGNNEQFF
cdr3_nt: TGTGCCAGCAGTCTTGGCTGGAGGGGGAATAATGAGCAGTTCTTC

v_call: TRBV18
clone_size: few
j_call: TRBJ1-1
cdr3_length: 15
d_call: -
cdr3_aa: CASSPLGGLNTEAFF
cdr3_nt: TGTGCCAGCTCCCCGCTCGGCGGACTGAACACTGAAGCTTTCTTT

v_call: TRBV2
clone_size: -
j_call: TRBJ1-6
cdr3_length: 15
d_call: -
cdr3_aa: CASTGESSYNSPLHF
cdr3_nt: TGTGCCAGCACTGGCGAGAGCTCCTATAATTCACCCCTCCACTTT

v_call: TRBV4-3
clone_size: few
j_call: TRBJ2-1
cdr3_length: 16
d_call: -
cdr3_aa: CASSPAGGGTYNEQFF
cdr3_nt: TGCGCCAGCAGCCCCGCAGGCGGGGGCACCTACAATGAGCAGTTCTTC